This TCR beta chain was captured by sequencing in a study of cytomegalovirus exposure and HLA in healthy donors. This PCR relied on a set of 60 Vbeta primers and 13 Jbeta primers. Method: immunoSEQ multiplex PCR; TCRdb's copy keeps in-frame clones and lacks some. The profile shows around 50,000 clones, 70% to 85% of them singletons. The germline V gene has CDR1 SGHTA and CDR2 FQGTGA. Trimming left V 3 bases short and J 5 bases short, with 14 bases between. The CDR3 runs 14 residues. Notes on this clone: The antigen remains unidentified.

General study findings and limits: Prediction of most subjects' HLA-A and HLA-B alleles by TCR beta sequences was reportedly accurate. Rare TCR sequences dominated, though some public TCRs recurred in many donors. Presence/absence results assume similar sequencing depth per donor, which may not hold.

The study sampled nominally healthy donors, though unrecorded immune exposures were likely. The sequence derives from a man aged 45-60 years in good health and CMV-seronegative. The sequencing input was PBMCs. The chain links TRBV7-3 to TRBJ2-7; D call uncertain. CDR3 residues: CASSLAGPPHEQYF. CDR3 DNA: TGTGCCAGCAGCTTGGCTGGGCCTCCCCACGAGCAGTACTTC.